This section outlines one T cell receptor (beta chain) sequence together with its context. The sample originates from a study of shared clonotypes between healthy human individuals. The germline V gene has CDR1 MNHEY and CDR2 SMNVEV (reference sequence). CDR3 length: 14 residues. Unmatched junction bases numbered 0, after V lost 0 bases and J lost 5 bases. Libraries were prepared by immunoSEQ multiplex PCR; TCRdb keeps only in-frame clonotypes and omits some of them. The sample lists over a million clones, around 74% occurring once. All of the donors resided in Nashville, Tennessee, and each was a Caucasian adult.

This rearrangement joins TRBV27 to TRBJ2-2; 7 nucleotides line up with TRBD1. This clonotype was sampled from a man in his late teens or twenties in good health. Sequencing was carried out using memory CD4+ T cells sorted from blood. The subset: CD45RA-negative fraction. CDR3 sequence: CASSLSDRTGELFF. CDR3 bases: TGTGCCAGCAGTTTATCGGACAGGACCGGGGAGCTGTTTTTT.